These 18 T cell receptor beta chains were sequenced from one sample in a study of T cell responses to AZD1222 COVID-19 vaccine. The repertoire was sequenced with immunoSEQ multiplex PCR; TCRdb's copy has only in-frame clones and lacks some. Of some 140,000 clones listed, 93% are singletons. Sequenced material: peripheral blood, taken on day 0 of AZD1222 vaccination. The origin of the receptors is an adult in good health.

The chain recombines TRBV5-4 with TRBJ2-7; tentatively, D is TRBD2 (5 bases). There are 14 residues in the CDR3. Germline-derived CDR1 and CDR2 are SGHNT and YYREEE (reference sequence). Trimming pared 0 bases from V and 3 bases from J, leaving 10 bases between. This CDR3 is CASSLGRGDYEQYF. The CDR3 bases are TGTGCCAGCAGCTTGGGTCGGGGAGACTACGAGCAGTACTTC.

The rearrangement uses TRBV19 and TRBJ1-1; 9 bases are a match to TRBD1. The CDR3 sequence is 15 residues long. From germline, CDR1 is LNHDA and CDR2 SQIVND (reference sequence). The ends lost 4 bases at V and 1 base at J; junction bases unmatched: 4. In nucleotides, the CDR3 is TGTGCCAGTAGTACAGGACAGGGGCCGAACACTGAAGCTTTCTTT. Translated: CASSTGQGPNTEAFF. The entire variable domain, with the rest obtained from reference TRBV19 and TRBJ1-1, is as follows: DGGITQSPKYLFRKEGQNVTLSCEQNLNHDAMYWYRQDPGQGLRLIYYSQIVNDFQKGDIAEGYSVSREKKESFPLTVTSAQKNPTAFYLCASSTGQGPNTEAFFGQGTRLTVV.

The V and J genes are TRBV9 and TRBJ2-5, with 7 bases identical to TRBD1. The CDR3 has 15 amino acids. The V and J ends lost 2 bases and 3 bases, in that order; junction bases with no gene match: 7. Germline V CDR1 and CDR2: SGDLS, YYNGEE. As DNA, the CDR3 is TGTGCCAGCAGCGTTTCCACCGGGACAGAAGAGACCCAGTACTTC. Protein: CASSVSTGTEETQYF.

The chain couples TRBV19 to TRBJ2-3; a possible D gene is TRBD2 (7 bases). The germline gives CDR1 LNHDA, CDR2 SQIVND (reference sequence). V lost 3 bases and J 5 bases, leaving 15 bases between the germline ends. The CDR3 covers 15 residues. This CDR3 reads CASSILAEGGDTQYF. In nucleotides, the CDR3 is TGTGCCAGTAGTATCCTAGCGGAAGGGGGAGATACGCAGTATTTT.

The chain is built from TRBV3-1 (or the pseudogene TRBV3-2) and TRBJ1-2; the match to TRBD1 covers 8 bases. The V gene's germline CDR1 is LGHDT and CDR2 YNNKEL (reference sequence). This CDR3 is built from 12 residues. With V trimmed by 4 bases and J by 7 bases, 2 bases remained unmatched. CDR3 DNA sequence: TGTGCCAGCAGCCTGGGACAGGCTGGCTACACCTTC. Its translation is CASSLGQAGYTF.

The chain combines TRBV6-5 with TRBJ2-3; D call uncertain. Trimming cost V 11 bases and J 0 bases, with 12 bases left between them. Per germline, CDR1 MNHEY and CDR2 SVGAGI. The CDR3 extends over 13 amino acids. The CDR3 is CAAQDPSTDTQYF. CDR3 in DNA: TGTGCCGCTCAGGACCCTAGCACAGATACGCAGTATTTT.

The chain joins TRBV10-1 to TRBJ1-1; D unclear. The CDR3 extends over 13 amino acids. Deletions cut 2 bases from V and 0 bases from J, with 4 bases between. CDR1 and CDR2 from the germline V gene are WNHNN and SYGVQD (reference sequence). The DNA of the CDR3 is TGCGCCAGCAGTGAGGTGATGAACACTGAAGCTTTCTTT. Translating it yields CASSEVMNTEAFF.

This chain connects TRBV6-2 or TRBV6-3 to TRBJ2-2; 11 bases are shared with TRBD1. Looked up from germline, CDR1 is MNHEY and CDR2 is SVGEGT. The length of the CDR3 is 16 residues. Trimming removed 1 base from V and 6 bases from J; junction bases left unmatched: 4. The CDR3 DNA reads TGTGCCAGCAGTTACTTCTCGGGACAGGGGGCCGGGGAGCTGTTTTTT. This encodes CASSYFSGQGAGELFF.

Remarks on this clone: Other DNA sequences in this specimen translate into the identical CDR3. The rearrangement joins TRBV5-1 to TRBJ1-2, with a weak D call TRBD1 (5 bases). This CDR3 has 14 amino acids. Trimming left V 0 bases short and J 3 bases short, with 9 bases between. Germline values: CDR1 SGHRS, CDR2 YFSETQ. As DNA, the CDR3 is TGCGCCAGCAGCTTGGGGCAGGGAGACTATGGCTACACCTTC. This sequence encodes CASSLGQGDYGYTF.

This chain joins TRBV5-1 and TRBJ1-2; D possibly corresponds to TRBD1 (5 bases). The CDR3 is 15 amino acids. Germline V lookup: CDR1 SGHRS, CDR2 YFSETQ. Trimming took off 4 bases at V and 4 bases at J, with 17 bases between the two ends. This chain's CDR3 is CASSGASWGTYGYTF. The DNA for the CDR3 is TGCGCCAGCAGCGGGGCAAGCTGGGGGACCTATGGCTACACCTTC.

V usage is TRBV19 and J usage is TRBJ2-7; 7 bases map to TRBD2. The CDR3 totals 15 residues. J was trimmed by 6 bases and V by 0 bases; bases with no gene match: 8. Germline-derived CDR1 and CDR2 are LNHDA and SQIVND (reference sequence). CDR3 sequence (DNA): TGTGCCAGTAGTATAGATGCTAGCGGAGGAGGCGAGCAGTACTTC. This sequence encodes CASSIDASGGGEQYF.

The genes are TRBV21-1 and TRBJ2-7; the table gives TRBD1 as D, unverified against the DNA. TRBV21-1 is reported as a pseudogene. The CDR3 is 17 residues long. The CDR3 is CASSKGSRDRVQYEQYF. The CDR3 DNA is TGTGCCAGCAGCAAGGGAAGTCGGGACAGGGTCCAATACGAGCAGTACTTC.

This chain uses TRBV2 with TRBJ2-7; 8 bases are shared with TRBD1. The junction had 8 bases not matched to a gene; V was cut back by 10 bases and J by 3 bases. The CDR3 extends over 13 amino acids. Germline V gene data show CDR1 as SNHLY and CDR2 as FYNNEI. CDR3 nucleotide sequence: TGTGCCACCACCCGGGACAGGATCTACGAGCAGTACTTC. Protein: CATTRDRIYEQYF.

CDR3 sequence (DNA): TGTGCCAGCAGTTTAACGGGGGGGGTCTATGGCTACACCTTC. Translation gives CASSLTGGVYGYTF. This rearrangement joins TRBV27 to TRBJ1-2; tentatively, D is TRBD1 (5 bases). This CDR3 has 14 residues. Looked up from germline, CDR1 is MNHEY and CDR2 is SMNVEV (reference sequence). Trimming stripped 2 bases from V and 4 bases from J, with 11 bases between.

The chain carries TRBV7-3 and TRBJ2-5, with TRBD2 matching 10 bases. V gave up 5 bases and J gave up 4 bases; unmatched junction bases: 13. The CDR3 is 17 residues long. In germline, CDR1 is SGHTA, CDR2 FQGTGA. The CDR3 sequence: CASSPTGPSGGGETQYF. In DNA form, the CDR3 reads TGTGCCAGCAGCCCCACCGGGCCTAGCGGGGGCGGAGAGACCCAGTACTTC.

This chain uses TRBV6-4 with TRBJ1-1; unclear D gene. The V end was cut by 5 bases, the J end by 0 bases, with 7 bases between. There are 13 residues in the CDR3. Germline loops: CDR1 MRHNA, CDR2 SNTAGT. CDR3 nucleotide sequence: TGTGCCAGCAGTAGGGAGATGAACACTGAAGCTTTCTTT. As protein: CASSREMNTEAFF.

Written as DNA, the CDR3 is TGTGCCAGCAGCCCATGGACAGGGGGGTACCAAGAGACCCAGTACTTC. This translates into CASSPWTGGYQETQYF. The chain uses TRBV6-2 or TRBV6-3 and TRBJ2-5, with 10 bases fitting TRBD1. Per the germline V gene, CDR1 is MNHEY and CDR2 is SVGEGT. The trim removed 6 bases at V and 0 bases at J, leaving 7 bases unmatched. The length of the CDR3 is 16 residues.

The V call is TRBV3-1 (or the pseudogene TRBV3-2), the J call TRBJ1-4, with D hard to call. The CDR3 length is 13 residues. CDR1 LGHDT and CDR2 YNNKEL come from the germline V gene (reference sequence). Trimming shortened V by 1 base and J by 8 bases, and 8 bases separated the two germline ends. The CDR3 nucleotides are TGTGCCAGCAGCCAAGGGGGAGAGGAAAAACTGTTTTTT. Translating it yields CASSQGGEEKLFF.